These 24 T cell receptor beta chains were all obtained from the same sample, sequenced in a study of blood T cell repertoires in COVID-19. TCRdb's copy holds only in-frame clones and misses some; the assay was immunoSEQ multiplex PCR. The data show 140,000 to 150,000 clones, over 75% seen once. Material: peripheral blood. The origin of the receptors is a man between 18 and 29 years old with COVID-19, enrolled during active disease.

The rearrangement uses TRBV9 and TRBJ2-1, with a possible D match to TRBD2 (7 bases). With 3 bases removed from V and 8 bases from J, the gap between germline ends came to 21 bases. Germline CDR1 reads SGDLS; CDR2 reads YYNGEE. The CDR3 runs 16 residues. CDR3 protein: CASSAGGGEGHDEQFF. The CDR3 DNA sequence: TGTGCCAGCAGCGCTGGGGGCGGGGAGGGCCACGATGAGCAGTTCTTC.

Only one count was recorded for this clone. The chain is built from TRBV2 and TRBJ2-3, with TRBD1 identical over 11 bases. V gave up 3 bases and J gave up 4 bases; unmatched junction bases: 3. Germline CDR1 reads SNHLY; CDR2 reads FYNNEI. This CDR3 has 15 amino acids. The CDR3 sequence is CASSEDRGRSDTQYF. Here the CDR3 DNA reads TGTGCCAGCAGTGAGGACAGGGGGCGCTCAGATACGCAGTATTTT.

J is TRBJ2-7 and V is TRBV9; TRBD2 aligns across 7 bases. CDR3 length: 15 residues. The germline V gene encodes CDR1 SGDLS and CDR2 YYNGEE. The J segment lost 1 base and the V segment lost 3 bases, leaving 7 bases of the junction unmatched. CDR3 protein: CASSASSGASYEQYF. In DNA, the CDR3 is TGTGCCAGCAGCGCATCTAGCGGCGCTTCCTACGAGCAGTACTTC.

The chain is built from TRBV9 and TRBJ2-1, with TRBD2 identical over 13 bases. With V trimmed by 4 bases and J by 9 bases, 10 bases remained unmatched. This CDR3 spans 16 amino acids. Germline CDR1 is SGDLS and CDR2 is YYNGEE. The CDR3 reads CASSFAGTSGTTEQFF. CDR3 DNA: TGTGCCAGCAGCTTCGCCGGGACTAGCGGGACTACTGAGCAGTTCTTC.

The V call is TRBV27, the J call TRBJ2-7, with 8 bases aligning to TRBD2. Per the germline V gene, CDR1 is MNHEY and CDR2 is SMNVEV (reference sequence). The CDR3 totals 15 residues. Unmatched junction bases numbered 10, after V lost 2 bases and J lost 7 bases. The CDR3 loop reads CASSLGGGGTREQYF. The CDR3 region has the DNA TGTGCCAGCAGTTTAGGGGGAGGGGGGACTAGGGAGCAGTACTTC.

The CDR3 DNA follows: TGTGCCAGTAGAACCGACAGGCGCAATGAGCAGTTCTTC. Its protein product is CASRTDRRNEQFF. The chain is built from TRBV19 and TRBJ2-1, with D perhaps TRBD1 (6 bases). The CDR3 loop spans 13 amino acids. The V gene's germline CDR1 is LNHDA and CDR2 SQIVND (reference sequence). V was pared by 6 bases and J by 6 bases, with 12 bases between.

The J gene is TRBJ2-2, the V gene TRBV9, with 15 nucleotides matching TRBD2. CDR3 length: 15 amino acids. The V gene end was trimmed by 3 bases and the J gene end by 6 bases; junction bases not matched to a gene: 0. Per germline, CDR1 SGDLS and CDR2 YYNGEE. CDR3 in amino acids: CASSGTSGRAGELFF. CDR3 coding DNA: TGTGCCAGCAGCGGGACTAGCGGGAGGGCCGGGGAGCTGTTTTTT.

The chain is built from TRBV7-2 and TRBJ1-2; 7 nucleotides align to TRBD1. Germline loops: CDR1 SGHTA, CDR2 FQGNSA. Unmatched junction bases numbered 5, after V lost 0 bases and J lost 4 bases. The CDR3 sequence is 15 residues long. The CDR3 nucleotides are TGTGCCAGCAGCTTAGCGACGACAGGGACCTATGGCTACACCTTC. Translated, it gives CASSLATTGTYGYTF.

The chain is built from TRBV5-4 and TRBJ2-7, with 12 bases identical to TRBD2. The CDR3 runs 15 residues. Trimming cost V 3 bases and J 4 bases; bases outside gene matches: 5. Per germline, CDR1 SGHNT and CDR2 YYREEE (reference sequence). CDR3 sequence: CASSYGLAGPYEQYF. The CDR3 DNA follows: TGTGCCAGCAGCTACGGACTAGCGGGACCGTACGAGCAGTACTTC.

The V call is TRBV4-3, the J call TRBJ1-2, with 8 positions matching TRBD1. This CDR3 spans 16 amino acids. The V and J ends lost 4 bases and 8 bases, in that order; junction bases with no gene match: 15. Germline assignment: CDR1 LGHNA and CDR2 YSLEER. CDR3 region: CASSLNPPGGLGGYTF. Here the CDR3 DNA reads TGCGCCAGCAGCCTTAATCCTCCAGGGGGCTTAGGAGGCTACACCTTC.

The chain joins TRBV18 to TRBJ2-1; 8 bases are a match to TRBD2. CDR3 length: 13 amino acids. The junction had 7 bases not matched to a gene; V was cut back by 6 bases and J by 9 bases. Germline-derived CDR1 and CDR2 are KGHSH and LQKENI. CDR3: CASSSIAGTEQFF. The CDR3 coding sequence is TGTGCCAGCTCTAGTATAGCGGGAACTGAGCAGTTCTTC.

The rearrangement links TRBV3-1 (or the pseudogene TRBV3-2) to TRBJ2-2, with 10 bases lining up with TRBD2. V lost 0 bases and J lost 9; bases outside the gene matches: 13. The length of the CDR3 is 18 residues. The germline V gene encodes CDR1 LGHDT and CDR2 YNNKEL (reference sequence). CDR3 amino acids: CASSQDRSLAGEARELFF. CDR3 coding DNA: TGTGCCAGCAGCCAAGATCGGAGTCTAGCGGGAGAAGCGCGGGAGCTGTTTTTT.

The chain recombines TRBV28 with TRBJ2-7; 7 bases are a match to TRBD1. Germline CDR1 and CDR2: MDHEN and SYDVKM. This CDR3 spans 13 amino acids. The V gene end was trimmed by 8 bases and the J gene end by 3 bases; junction bases not matched to a gene: 7. The CDR3 coding sequence is TGTGCCAGCCAACTTGACAGGGTCTACGAGCAGTACTTC. This gives the protein CASQLDRVYEQYF.

The chain couples TRBV28 to TRBJ2-1, with D unresolved. Per germline, CDR1 MDHEN and CDR2 SYDVKM. The CDR3 length is 15 residues. The V end lost 6 bases, the J end lost 4 bases, and 16 bases lay between the germline ends. CDR3 nucleotide sequence: TGTGCCAGCAGATTCCCACAACCTCCATACAATGAGCAGTTCTTC. Its translation is CASRFPQPPYNEQFF.

This clone was counted between two and nine times. The V call is TRBV9, the J call TRBJ2-1; tentative D call: TRBD2 (6 bases). The CDR3 length is 17 residues. Germline V lookup: CDR1 SGDLS, CDR2 YYNGEE. The V and J ends lost 3 bases and 7 bases respectively, with 23 bases between them. In DNA form, the CDR3 reads TGTGCCAGCAGCGCCCGAGTCGGAGGAGAGAGCGGGAATGAGCAGTTCTTC. Its translation is CASSARVGGESGNEQFF.

V gene TRBV19 combines with J gene TRBJ1-5; 7 nucleotides match TRBD1. Trimming cost V 1 base and J 2 bases; bases outside gene matches: 14. This CDR3 is built from 19 residues. The germline V gene encodes CDR1 LNHDA and CDR2 SQIVND (reference sequence). This chain's CDR3 is CASSIGGQDHIGGNQPQHF. DNA of the CDR3: TGTGCCAGTAGTATAGGCGGACAGGACCACATAGGAGGCAATCAGCCCCAGCATTTT.

This clone was detected once. The chain couples TRBV30 to TRBJ1-2; possible D gene TRBD1, 5 bases. Trimming left V 0 bases short and J 3 bases short, with 11 bases between. From germline, CDR1 is GTSNPN and CDR2 SVGIG (reference sequence). The CDR3 runs 14 residues. In DNA, the CDR3 is TGTGCCTGGAGTGTTCACCGGGGGGACTATGGCTACACCTTC. This translates into CAWSVHRGDYGYTF.

The V call is TRBV6-4, the J call TRBJ2-1; 9 bases are shared with TRBD2. With 6 bases clipped from V and 2 bases from J, the junction kept 5 bases outside the gene matches. Germline assignment: CDR1 MRHNA and CDR2 SNTAGT. This CDR3 comprises 15 residues. The CDR3: CASSASGNPYNEQFF. The DNA for the CDR3 is TGTGCCAGCAGCGCTAGCGGGAATCCCTACAATGAGCAGTTCTTC.

The V gene is TRBV9, the J gene TRBJ2-7; 8 positions agree with TRBD1. CDR1 is SGDLS, CDR2 YYNGEE, per germline. The CDR3 runs to 16 residues. Trimming took 0 bases from V and 3 from J; bases not matched to a gene: 8. The CDR3 bases are TGTGCCAGCAGCGTAGCGGGGCAGGGGGCCTTCTACGAGCAGTACTTC. It specifies CASSVAGQGAFYEQYF.

V gene TRBV4-3 combines with J gene TRBJ2-7; the D gene is possibly TRBD2 (5 bases). Germline V gives CDR1 LGHNA, CDR2 YSLEER. CDR3 length: 16 residues. Trimming cost V 0 bases and J 4 bases, with 16 bases left between them. As DNA, the CDR3 is TGCGCCAGCAGCCAAGAGGTGAGGGCCCGTCTGTACGAGCAGTACTTC. Translating it yields CASSQEVRARLYEQYF.

This clone occurred a few times. The rearrangement links TRBV18 to TRBJ1-2, with D maybe TRBD1 (5 bases). The CDR3 has 17 residues. CDR1 is KGHSH, CDR2 LQKENI, per germline. The V end was cut by 0 bases, the J end by 6 bases, with 20 bases between. CDR3 nucleotide sequence: TGTGCCAGCTCACCACCGGAATCTTATCCAGGGCTAGATGGCTACACCTTC. Its translation is CASSPPESYPGLDGYTF.

The gene calls are TRBV4-3 and TRBJ2-1, with 8 nucleotides matching TRBD2. The V gene's germline CDR1 is LGHNA and CDR2 YSLEER. This CDR3 region has 12 residues. V lost 1 base, J lost 15 bases, and 5 bases stayed unmatched. As DNA, the CDR3 is TGCGCCAGCAGCCAAGGGGCGGGAGGTCGGTTCTTC. Its protein is CASSQGAGGRFF.

V usage is TRBV9 and J usage is TRBJ1-2; no reliable D call. V was cut by 5 bases and J by 4 bases, with 12 bases left in between. The germline V gene has CDR1 SGDLS and CDR2 YYNGEE. The CDR3 extends over 13 amino acids. The CDR3 protein is CASRATGSYGYTF. CDR3 nucleotides: TGTGCCAGCAGAGCCACGGGGAGCTATGGCTACACCTTC.

This clone has just a few counts. The chain is built from TRBV9 and TRBJ2-5, with 11 nucleotides matching TRBD2. The CDR3 is made up of 16 amino acids. Per germline, CDR1 SGDLS and CDR2 YYNGEE. V trimming: 0 bases; J trimming: 4 bases; junction bases outside the gene matches: 5. CDR3 region: CASSVGVAGGSETQYF. Here the CDR3 DNA reads TGTGCCAGCAGCGTAGGGGTAGCGGGAGGGTCAGAGACCCAGTACTTC.